One T cell receptor (beta chain) is described in this entry. No antigen is known for it. These data are taken from a study of siplizumab effects on memory and regulatory T cells. The germline V gene has CDR1 SQVTM and CDR2 ANQGSEA. CDR3 length: 13 amino acids. V lost 4 bases, J lost 4 bases, and 14 bases lay in between. Per-sample assaying covered roughly 10^5 TCR templates. Generated by immunoSEQ multiplex PCR, the TCRdb table keeps only in-frame clones and is missing some. Of 97,000 or so clones listed, roughly 90% are singletons. Findings and caveats of the study: Suppressive function of proliferating Tregs from siplizumab cultures was not confirmed. Mappable alloreactive CD4+ clones were on average 68.8% Treg-derived with siplizumab, around 25% in controls.

The receptor was derived from a human donor in good health. Sequenced input: CD4+ T cells sorted from blood. This chain connects TRBV29-1 to TRBJ2-7; tentative D call: TRBD1 (5 bases). In DNA form, the CDR3 reads TGCAGCGTTGCAGATCCCCGGACATACGAGCAGTACTTC. It codes for CSVADPRTYEQYF.